These 18 T cell receptor beta chains were all obtained from the same sample, sequenced in a study of T-cell memory formation after mild COVID-19. Each CDR3 protein gets one entry after TCRdb re-called the 5' RACE reads with MiXCR. The sample lists fewer than 95,000 distinct CDR3 sequences, about an eighth occurring once. The sample was PBMCs or a T cell subset sorted from them (not recorded which). The receptors were gathered from an adult woman who had mild COVID-19 (a few samples of this study predate the infection). Cell type and time point are not known.

The chain uses TRBV24-1 and TRBJ1-2; D unresolved. The CDR3 totals 12 residues. V lost 9 bases, J lost 4 bases, and 11 bases lay in between. Per germline, CDR1 KGHDR and CDR2 SFDVKD. In nucleotides, the CDR3 is TGTGCCACCCCTGGTTTCACCTATGGCTACACCTTC. Translation: CATPGFTYGYTF.

This clonotype was detected only a few times. The rearrangement joins TRBV7-9 to TRBJ2-3, with 7 bases aligning to TRBD1. This CDR3 spans 15 amino acids. Germline CDR1 and CDR2: SEHNR and FQNEAQ (reference sequence). Germline trimming cut 6 bases from V and 6 bases from J; bases unmatched to any gene: 12. In DNA form, the CDR3 reads TGTGCCAGCAGGCCCTCGACAGGGATTGGTGATACGCAGTATTTT. Translating gives CASRPSTGIGDTQYF.

This sequence joins TRBV7-9 and TRBJ2-6; 9 bases align to TRBD2. Germline CDR1 and CDR2: SEHNR and FQNEAQ (reference sequence). The CDR3 sequence is 17 residues long. Trimming at V came to 2 bases and at J to 0 bases, leaving 2 bases not matched to a gene. This CDR3 reads CASSLSSGNSGANVLTF. The CDR3 bases are TGTGCCAGCAGCTTATCTAGCGGGAACTCTGGGGCCAACGTCCTGACTTTC.

This clonotype showed up just a few times. The chain uses TRBV20-1 and TRBJ1-6; 8 bases agree with TRBD1. Germline loops: CDR1 DFQATT, CDR2 SNEGSKA (reference sequence). This CDR3 has 15 residues. V gave up 4 bases and J gave up 4 bases; unmatched junction bases: 6. The CDR3 nucleotides are TGCAGTGCTAAGGCGGACAGGGCGTATAATTCACCCCTCCACTTT. Translation: CSAKADRAYNSPLHF.

This clonotype has only a few counts. V is TRBV29-1 and J is TRBJ1-2, with D hard to call. V gave up 8 bases and J gave up 8 bases, with 6 bases separating them. Germline V CDR1 and CDR2: SQVTM, ANQGSEA. The CDR3 contains 8 residues. CDR3 DNA sequence: TGCAGCCCTCGAGGCTACACCTTC. This encodes CSPRGYTF.

The rearrangement uses TRBV6-5 and TRBJ2-1; 9 bases match TRBD1. Germline values: CDR1 MNHEY, CDR2 SVGAGI. Trimming took 5 bases from V and 8 from J; bases not matched to a gene: 13. This CDR3 region has 16 residues. CDR3 sequence: CASSAYAGQGHHEQFF. The CDR3 region has the DNA TGTGCCAGCAGTGCCTACGCGGGACAGGGCCATCATGAGCAGTTCTTC.

This clonotype was detected ten times or more. The chain is built from TRBV20-1 and TRBJ2-1; TRBD2 matches at 9 bases. Unmatched junction bases numbered 5, after V lost 5 bases and J lost 3 bases. Germline CDR1 is DFQATT and CDR2 is SNEGSKA (reference sequence). The CDR3 sequence is 14 residues long. This CDR3 is CSAPSGVSYNEQFF. The CDR3 bases are TGCAGTGCTCCTAGCGGGGTTAGCTACAATGAGCAGTTCTTC.

The V call is TRBV24-1, the J call TRBJ2-5; the match to TRBD1 covers 9 bases. CDR1 and CDR2 (germline): KGHDR, SFDVKD. The CDR3 is made up of 15 amino acids. V lost 8 bases to trimming and J lost 5 bases; unmatched junction nucleotides: 11. The CDR3 loop reads CATTTGTGSTETQYF. CDR3 in DNA: TGTGCCACCACCACCGGGACAGGGTCAACGGAGACCCAGTACTTC.

This clonotype was found a few times. The rearrangement joins TRBV3-1 to TRBJ1-2; D unclear. CDR3 length: 15 amino acids. Germline V gene lookup returns CDR1 LGHDT and CDR2 YNNKEL (reference sequence). V was clipped by 0 bases and J by 2 bases, with 10 bases between them. The CDR3 sequence: CASSQDILGNYGYTF. Written as DNA, the CDR3 is TGTGCCAGCAGCCAAGATATTTTGGGGAACTATGGCTACACCTTC.

This clonotype is medium-sized in the sample. The chain is built from TRBV20-1 and TRBJ2-1, with a weak D call TRBD2 (6 bases). Germline values: CDR1 DFQATT, CDR2 SNEGSKA (reference sequence). The CDR3 covers 13 residues. V dropped 6 bases and J dropped 1 base, with 10 bases sitting between them. CDR3 amino acids: CSAGGLSYNEQFF. As DNA, the CDR3 is TGCAGTGCGGGTGGACTATCCTACAATGAGCAGTTCTTC.

In the case of this clonotype: The germline gene is not matched at one end of the junction; a read error may be the cause. CDR3 sequence (DNA): TGTGCTAGCAGCTCGGCCCCGTTTTTCGAGCAGTACTTC. Amino acids: CASSSAPFFEQYF. The chain employs TRBV7-7 and TRBJ2-7; D call uncertain. Germline CDR1 reads SSHAT; CDR2 reads FNYEAQ (reference sequence). CDR3 length: 13 amino acids.

This chain links TRBV6-2 or TRBV6-3 with TRBJ2-7; D is tentatively TRBD1 or TRBD2 (5 bases each). The CDR3 runs 14 residues. Germline loops: CDR1 MNHEY, CDR2 SVGEGT. V was cut by 0 bases and J by 0 bases, with 6 bases left in between. CDR3 sequence reads: CASSYSGASYEQYF. Here the CDR3 DNA reads TGTGCCAGCAGTTACTCCGGGGCCTCCTACGAGCAGTACTTC.

This chain joins TRBV27 and TRBJ2-7; TRBD1 matches at 10 bases. This CDR3 region has 15 residues. V lost 0 bases and J lost 6; bases outside the gene matches: 5. Germline values: CDR1 MNHEY, CDR2 SMNVEV (reference sequence). The CDR3 here is CASSLSRQGATEQYF. The CDR3, as DNA: TGTGCCAGCAGTTTATCCAGACAGGGGGCGACCGAGCAGTACTTC.

The table lists this clonotype with many counts. The CDR3 protein is CASSQNGGGTYEQYF. As DNA, the CDR3 is TGCGCCAGCAGCCAGAACGGCGGCGGCACCTACGAGCAGTACTTC. This rearrangement joins TRBV4-3 to TRBJ2-7; D remains ambiguous. V dropped 3 bases and J dropped 2 bases, with 14 bases sitting between them. From germline, CDR1 is LGHNA and CDR2 YSLEER. The CDR3 contains 15 residues.

CDR3 loop: CASSLQGSDYGYTF. Here the CDR3 DNA reads TGCGCCAGCAGCTTACAGGGGAGCGACTATGGCTACACCTTC. This sequence joins TRBV5-1 and TRBJ1-2; 7 bases are a match to TRBD1. V was pared by 2 bases and J by 3 bases, with 4 bases of the junction left unmatched. The germline CDR1 and CDR2 sequences are SGHRS and YFSETQ. This CDR3 has 14 residues.

This chain joins TRBV7-6 and TRBJ1-1; D possibly corresponds to TRBD1 (5 bases). The germline V gene has CDR1 SGHVS and CDR2 FNYEAQ. V was trimmed by 6 bases and J by 3 bases, leaving 14 bases between them. The CDR3 has 14 residues. Here the CDR3 DNA reads TGTGCCAGCAGACGAGGCGAAGGGGACACTGAAGCTTTCTTT. Residues: CASRRGEGDTEAFF.

This chain links TRBV20-1 with TRBJ2-3; D not resolved. There are 15 residues in the CDR3. The V and J ends lost 3 bases and 2 bases respectively, with 15 bases between them. The V gene's germline CDR1 is DFQATT and CDR2 SNEGSKA (reference sequence). CDR3 protein: CSASPRTQYTDTQYF. The DNA for the CDR3 is TGCAGTGCTAGCCCGCGGACCCAATACACAGATACGCAGTATTTT.

This clonotype was picked up one time. This chain connects TRBV7-7 to TRBJ2-1; 8 bases map to TRBD1. V dropped 5 bases and J dropped 3; count of bases not matched to a gene: 9. The CDR3 spans 16 residues. Germline loops: CDR1 SSHAT, CDR2 FNYEAQ (reference sequence). Here the CDR3 reads CASSQDLDRDYNEQFF. CDR3 sequence (DNA): TGTGCCAGCAGCCAAGACCTGGACAGGGACTACAATGAGCAGTTCTTC.